The entry below describes one T cell receptor beta chain. The antigen remains undetermined. This sample was taken from a study of shared clonotypes between healthy human individuals. Study-level information: Per donor, CD8 memory used one plate, CD8 naive used two, CD4 memory used three and CD4 naive used three.

In the authors' workflow: Filtering differed since immunoSEQ provided only junctions, with no quality scores. The data were produced by immunoSEQ multiplex PCR, yet TCRdb's version contains in-frame clones alone and is incomplete. Clone size and the V and J calls come from that table; the DNA yielded D and trimming. The sample has some 1,100,000 clones, 75% to 85% seen once; the top ten hold more than 0.5%. General study points: Relative to memory subsets, naive subsets generally showed larger estimated richness. The generation probabilities recorded for non-shared clonotypes fell below those of clonotypes shared by all four donors.

From germline, CDR1 is SQVTM and CDR2 ANQGSEA. The CDR3 sequence is 12 residues long. V lost 1 base and J lost 3, with 3 bases in between. The chain is built from TRBV29-1 and TRBJ2-2; D uncertain. The sequence derives from a man younger than 35 in good health. Some clones in this sample may be carry-over from other donors' samples. The specimen was memory CD4+ T cells from PBMCs. Subset of the sample: CD45RA-negative fraction. Here the CDR3 reads CSVEADTGELFF. CDR3 coding DNA: TGCAGCGTTGAAGCTGACACCGGGGAGCTGTTTTTT.